The 20 T cell receptor beta chains in this list originate from one sample, sequenced in a study of blood T cell repertoires in COVID-19. Method: immunoSEQ multiplex PCR; TCRdb's copy keeps in-frame clones and lacks some. The repertoire holds fewer than 120,000 clones, with less than 85% as singletons. Material for sequencing was peripheral blood. These receptors all come from a woman at least 80 years old with acute or convalescent COVID-19.

V is TRBV4-3 and J is TRBJ2-7, with TRBD1 matching 7 bases. This CDR3 is built from 14 residues. CDR1 LGHNA and CDR2 YSLEER come from the germline V gene. J lost 2 bases, V lost 4 bases, and 5 bases had no gene match. The CDR3: CASSRTGQAYEQYF. The DNA for the CDR3 is TGCGCCAGCAGCCGGACAGGCCAGGCCTACGAGCAGTACTTC.

The chain carries TRBV6-2 or TRBV6-3 and TRBJ1-2; perhaps TRBD1 as D (5 bases). This CDR3 contains 15 residues. Germline assignment: CDR1 MNHEY and CDR2 SVGEGT. Trimming left V 3 bases short and J 3 bases short, with 14 bases between. CDR3 DNA sequence: TGTGCCAGCAGTTATCCGCAGGGCTGGGACTATGGCTACACCTTC. Translated, it gives CASSYPQGWDYGYTF.

This clone was recorded once. The CDR3: CASSPRLPPYEQYF. Here the CDR3 DNA reads TGTGCCAGCAGTCCCCGACTTCCCCCCTACGAGCAGTACTTC. The chain links TRBV28 to TRBJ2-7; no firm D call. This CDR3 is built from 14 residues. V lost 5 bases to trimming and J lost 2 bases, with 13 bases between them. CDR1 is MDHEN, CDR2 SYDVKM, per germline.

J is TRBJ2-5 and V is TRBV11-2, with D perhaps matching TRBD1 (6 bases). There are 13 residues in the CDR3. Trimming cost V 3 bases and J 4 bases, with 9 bases left between them. Germline V gene lookup returns CDR1 SGHAT and CDR2 FQNNGV. The DNA for the CDR3 is TGTGCCAGCAGCTTTCAACAGGGAGAGACCCAGTACTTC. It encodes CASSFQQGETQYF.

The chain uses TRBV6-5 and TRBJ1-2; 7 positions match TRBD1. CDR1 and CDR2 from the germline V gene are MNHEY and SVGAGI. After removal of 6 bases from V and 1 base from J, the junction contained 2 bases not matched to a gene. This CDR3 comprises 13 residues. CDR3 nucleotides: TGTGCCAGCAGCAACAGGGGTAACTATGGCTACACCTTC. Its translation: CASSNRGNYGYTF.

This chain uses TRBV12-1 with TRBJ2-1; the table's D call of TRBD2 was not tested on the DNA. TRBV12-1 is deemed a pseudogene. The CDR3 loop spans 15 amino acids. The DNA of the CDR3 is TGTGCCAGCACCCCTCAGATGGGGGGAAGGTATGAGCAGTTCTTC. The encoded protein is CASTPQMGGRYEQFF.

The chain employs TRBV6-1 and TRBJ1-4; D is uncertain. Germline V CDR1 and CDR2: MNHNS, SASEGT. The CDR3 has 18 residues. The V end was cut by 2 bases, the J end by 0 bases, with 16 bases between. CDR3 amino acids: CASSEYPVGRATNEKLFF. DNA of the CDR3: TGTGCCAGCAGTGAATATCCGGTGGGCCGTGCAACTAATGAAAAACTGTTTTTT.

The CDR3 bases are TGTGCCAGCAGCGAGGGGACAGTAAACACCGGGGAGCTGTTTTTT. This sequence encodes CASSEGTVNTGELFF. J is TRBJ2-2 and V is TRBV7-6; 7 bases agree with TRBD1. V lost 5 bases to trimming and J lost 2 bases; unmatched junction nucleotides: 5. Germline CDR1 reads SGHVS; CDR2 reads FNYEAQ. CDR3 length: 15 amino acids.

The V and J genes are TRBV28 and TRBJ2-1; 8 bases map to TRBD2. The germline V gene has CDR1 MDHEN and CDR2 SYDVKM. The CDR3 covers 16 residues. The V gene end was trimmed by 4 bases and the J gene end by 3 bases; junction bases not matched to a gene: 8. CDR3: CASSSGGGTIYNEQFF. For the CDR3, the DNA is TGTGCCAGCAGTTCGGGCGGGGGGACCATCTACAATGAGCAGTTCTTC.

The chain couples TRBV3-1 (or the pseudogene TRBV3-2) to TRBJ2-3, with D tentatively TRBD2 (6 bases). The V end was cut by 1 base, the J end by 9 bases, with 14 bases between. Germline V gives CDR1 LGHDT, CDR2 YNNKEL (reference sequence). This CDR3 has 14 residues. CDR3 bases: TGTGCCAGCAGCCAAGCTAGGAGGGCTAGGACGCAGTATTTT. Residues: CASSQARRARTQYF.

The rearrangement joins TRBV6-1 to TRBJ2-5; D unresolved. Trimming removed 0 bases from V and 0 bases from J, with 11 bases in between. This CDR3 spans 16 amino acids. Germline lookup yields CDR1 MNHNS and CDR2 SASEGT. In nucleotides, the CDR3 is TGTGCCAGCAGTGAAGCGCTGATCAGGTACCAAGAGACCCAGTACTTC. Translation: CASSEALIRYQETQYF.

The chain is built from TRBV5-4 and TRBJ2-1, with 8 nucleotides matching TRBD2. CDR1 is SGHNT and CDR2 is YYREEE in the germline V gene (reference sequence). This CDR3 contains 16 residues. After removal of 4 bases from V and 2 bases from J, the junction contained 8 bases not matched to a gene. CDR3 in amino acids: CASSGGLAHTYNEQFF. The CDR3 DNA sequence: TGTGCCAGCAGCGGCGGACTAGCCCATACCTACAATGAGCAGTTCTTC.

The V and J genes are TRBV5-1 and TRBJ2-1; tentatively, D is TRBD2 (5 bases). Germline V lookup: CDR1 SGHRS, CDR2 YFSETQ. The CDR3 has 15 amino acids. V lost 0 bases to trimming and J lost 2 bases, with 9 bases between them. The CDR3 DNA sequence: TGCGCCAGCAGCTTGGTGGAGGCTCCCTACAATGAGCAGTTCTTC. Residues: CASSLVEAPYNEQFF.

The table lists this clone with a count of one. J is TRBJ1-3 and V is TRBV3-1 (or the pseudogene TRBV3-2); D is possibly TRBD1 (6 bases). The CDR3 consists of 14 residues. V gave up 4 bases and J gave up 4 bases, with 11 bases separating them. Germline CDR1 LGHDT, CDR2 YNNKEL (reference sequence). The CDR3 DNA reads TGTGCCAGCAGCCCAAGGACAGAAGGAAACACCATATATTTT. Residues: CASSPRTEGNTIYF.

V usage is TRBV7-3 and J usage is TRBJ1-2; D remains ambiguous. The CDR3 has 14 residues. Trimming took off 5 bases at V and 8 bases at J, with 18 bases between the two ends. The germline gives CDR1 SGHTA, CDR2 FQGTGA. The CDR3 DNA reads TGTGCCAGCAGCCAACGGCGGGCCTCCCAGGGCTACACCTTC. Encoded protein: CASSQRRASQGYTF.

This chain joins TRBV5-6 and TRBJ1-6; a weak D match, TRBD1 (5 bases). The germline V and J ends were trimmed by 3 bases and 7 bases, with 17 bases remaining between them. The CDR3 runs to 16 residues. In germline, CDR1 is SGHDT, CDR2 YYEEEE. The CDR3 protein is CASSSRWGLGNSPLHF. CDR3 bases: TGTGCCAGCAGCTCTCGTTGGGGACTAGGCAATTCACCCCTCCACTTT.

The chain is built from TRBV6-2 or TRBV6-3 and TRBJ2-5; TRBD2 matches at 12 bases. Germline V CDR1 and CDR2: MNHEY, SVGEGT. CDR3 length equals 17 residues. V gave up 6 bases and J gave up 7 bases; unmatched junction bases: 15. CDR3 DNA sequence: TGTGCCAGCAGCCCTCCAGGACTAGCGGGGTTGGGATCGACCCAGTACTTC. It codes for CASSPPGLAGLGSTQYF.

The rearrangement links TRBV5-1 to TRBJ1-2; no clear D. V lost 0 bases and J lost 4, with 13 bases in between. Per the germline V gene, CDR1 is SGHRS and CDR2 is YFSETQ. The CDR3 consists of 15 residues. CDR3 in DNA: TGCGCCAGCAGCTTGGCCAGCTATGGGAGCTATGGCTACACCTTC. Translated, it gives CASSLASYGSYGYTF.

V is TRBV23-1 and J is TRBJ1-4, with D tentatively TRBD1 (6 bases). TRBV23-1 is filed as an ORF, its function uncertain. CDR3 length: 18 amino acids. The V gene lost 5 bases and the J gene lost 4 bases, with 23 bases spanning the gap. CDR3 sequence: CASSYPGHRVPLNEKLFF. The CDR3 nucleotides are TGCGCCAGCAGTTACCCGGGACACCGAGTACCACTTAATGAAAAACTGTTTTTT.

This chain links TRBV5-1 with TRBJ2-3; maybe TRBD1 (6 bases). The V end was cut by 4 bases, the J end by 6 bases, with 21 bases between. The germline gives CDR1 SGHRS, CDR2 YFSETQ. The CDR3 consists of 16 residues. CDR3 loop: CASSQGTPTPYDTQYF. The CDR3 region has the DNA TGCGCCAGCAGCCAGGGGACCCCGACCCCGTATGATACGCAGTATTTT.